This T cell receptor (beta chain) was sequenced in a study of blood T cell repertoires in COVID-19. As for the study in general: Italy, Spain and the United States were the sources of the convalescent and acute COVID-19 samples. Nucleic acid was either cDNA or gDNA, and it came from T cells, B-cell-depleted T cells, or PBMCs.

Germline V gives CDR1 SGHVS, CDR2 FQNEAQ. V gave up 6 bases and J gave up 5 bases; unmatched junction bases: 12. The CDR3 has 15 amino acids. The authors' processing: Amplifying reference gene primers gave estimates of nucleated cell counts. Using immunoSEQ multiplex PCR, the repertoire was profiled, and TCRdb retains in-frame clones only, with some absent. V and J calls and clone size are as listed in that table; D and trimming were resolved from the DNA. The repertoire includes around 110,000 clones, 75% to 95% of them detected once, and 1.5% to 2% sits in the top ten. The sequenced material came from peripheral blood. The TCR sequence derives from a human donor with active COVID-19. The donor label of this sample is uncertain. The gene calls are TRBV7-8 and TRBJ2-5, with TRBD1 identical over 7 bases. CDR3 protein: CASRKNRGEEETQYF. CDR3 in DNA: TGTGCCAGCAGGAAAAACAGGGGAGAGGAGGAGACCCAGTACTTC.